This T cell receptor beta chain comes out of a study of blood T cell repertoires in COVID-19. Study-level information: Donors in the United States, Italy and Spain gave samples during acute or convalescent COVID-19. Sources were T cells, B-cell-depleted T cells, or PBMCs; the material itself was cDNA or gDNA.

Germline V lookup: CDR1 LNHDA, CDR2 SQIVND (reference sequence). The CDR3 totals 15 residues. V was pared by 1 base and J by 5 bases, with 5 bases of the junction left unmatched. Repertoires were generated with immunoSEQ multiplex PCR, while TCRdb's copy carries only in-frame clones and drops some. Of about 210,000 clones listed, about four fifths are singletons. J is TRBJ1-1 and V is TRBV19, with 9 bases lining up with TRBD1. This TCR was recovered from a woman between 40 and 55 years old with active or convalescent COVID-19. The sample taken for sequencing was peripheral blood. The CDR3 DNA is TGTGCCAGTAGTATAGCTGGGACAGGGAGGACTGAAGCTTTCTTT. Its protein is CASSIAGTGRTEAFF.